A selection of T cell receptor beta chains follows, all from one sample in a study of human T cells and chemical hapten exposure. TCRdb analysed the RACE reads with MiXCR anew, one entry per CDR3 protein. Among about 180,000 distinct CDR3 sequences listed, almost 30% were seen once. Here the sequenced sample was whole blood, taken in connection with sensitization to the hapten diphenylcyclopropenone (DPC). The receptors shown here come from a woman aged 25 to 39 with alopecia areata. Some clones in this sample may be carry-over from other donors' samples. The CDR3 runs from the conserved cysteine through the conserved F or W. The order of the fields is J gene, V gene, CDR3 protein.

TRBJ1-5 | TRBV28 | CASSPHLSGANQPQHF
TRBJ2-7 | TRBV7-6 | CASSLALSGQGAYEQYF
TRBJ2-7 | TRBV18 | CASSPPSRDTYEQYF
TRBJ2-7 | TRBV20-1 | CSASGGQKNYEQYF
TRBJ2-1 | TRBV9 | CASSQGGTSGIGEQFF
TRBJ1-1 | TRBV18 | CASSPARGAEAFF
TRBJ1-1 | TRBV6-2/TRBV6-3 | CASSPQGLNTEAFF
TRBJ2-2 | TRBV6-4 | CATETGELFF
TRBJ1-2 | TRBV28 | CASSERLGQLHGYTF
TRBJ1-2 | TRBV21-1 | CASSTAGGADYGYTF
TRBJ2-2 | TRBV5-1 | CASSLVQGANTGELFF
TRBJ2-2 | TRBV20-1 | CSACTWTGENTGELFF
TRBJ1-1 | TRBV29-1 | CSVTEGAVTEAFF
TRBJ1-5 | TRBV12-3/TRBV12-4 | CASSLGRGAQPQHF
TRBJ2-1 | TRBV6-6 | CASSYLGGLVNEQFF
TRBJ2-7 | TRBV12-3/TRBV12-4 | CASSFQSRGEQYF
TRBJ2-2 | TRBV29-1 | CSVYRGDTGELFF
TRBJ1-3 | TRBV7-8 | CASSARQGRSGNTIYF
TRBJ2-7 | TRBV4-1 | CASSPGLAGGPMLYEQYF
TRBJ2-1 | TRBV3-1 | CASSPKSQGTFLNEQFF
TRBJ1-1 | TRBV11-1 | CASSPRQGTTEAFF
TRBJ2-1 | TRBV20-1 | CSASSPFSYNEQFF
TRBJ1-5 | TRBV28 | CASRASGREQPQHF
TRBJ2-7 | TRBV12-3/TRBV12-4 | CASSLARPGVAYEQYF
TRBJ1-5 | TRBV7-2 | CASSSRNQPQHF
TRBJ1-2 | TRBV7-9 | CASSLQVGGYTF
TRBJ2-7 | TRBV5-1 | CASSLVDDEQYF
TRBJ1-6 | TRBV5-1 | CASSFGRDSVTLHF
TRBJ2-7 | TRBV12-3/TRBV12-4 | CASSLGGQGADEQYF
TRBJ1-2 | TRBV28 | CASKTPSRDRGRGYTF
TRBJ2-7 | TRBV27 | CASSLRQGYEQYF
TRBJ2-3 | TRBV6-5 | CASSYSIGLAPNTQYF
TRBJ2-2 | TRBV7-8 | CASSRTSEAGELFF
TRBJ1-1 | TRBV6-1 | CASRRNSLDTEAFF
TRBJ2-1 | TRBV24-1 | CATSEPQAGGLNEQFF
TRBJ2-5 | TRBV29-1 | CSVALSGSRETQYF
TRBJ2-1 | TRBV29-1 | CSVNGPAPEQFF
TRBJ2-1 | TRBV28 | CASSSPRGGHNEQFF
TRBJ2-1 | TRBV20-1 | CSAVRMGGYNEQFF
TRBJ1-1 | TRBV11-2 | CASSFDADTEAFF
TRBJ1-2 | TRBV10-3 | CAISSGGQYSYGYTF
TRBJ1-5 | TRBV7-2 | CASSSGDHSNQPQHF
TRBJ2-7 | TRBV12-3/TRBV12-4 | CASSLGSGLAGGEAYEQYF
TRBJ2-3 | TRBV6-2/TRBV6-3 | CASSSSGGARITQYF
TRBJ1-1 | TRBV30 | CAWSLSGRNTEAFF